This record concerns one TCR beta chain sequence. The antigen remains undetermined. These data are taken from a study of vaccination and CD4 T cells after COVID-19. Background on the study: Nine convalescent patients had mild and one had severe PCR-confirmed SARS-CoV-2 disease. Sampling after COVID took place at a median of about 91 days (range 35 to 161) following diagnosis. Samples after vaccination came a median roughly ten weeks past dose two, ranging 14 to 241.

The ends were cut back, 7 bases at V and 2 bases at J, with 18 bases in the middle. The CDR3 runs to 16 residues. Germline values: CDR1 MDHEN, CDR2 SYDVKM. Findings and limits, study-wide: SARS-CoV-2-reactive clonotypes rose nonsignificantly, with the median going from roughly 19 to 38.

In TCRdb, the PCR reads were re-called with MiXCR into one record per CDR3 protein. The profile shows tens of thousands of distinct CDR3 sequences, 50% to 65% of them singletons. The sequence derives from a human donor who had recovered from COVID-19. Source: CD4+ T cells from blood, taken before SARS-CoV-2 vaccination. The V call is TRBV28, the J call TRBJ1-5; D uncertain. The CDR3 reads CASNGGQTNGNQPQHF. CDR3 nucleotide sequence: TGTGCCAGCAACGGTGGGCAGACGAATGGCAATCAGCCCCAGCATTTT. Filled out from reference TRBV28 and TRBJ1-5, the complete variable domain reads DVKVTQSSRYLVKRTGEKVFLECVQDMDHENMFWYRQDPGLGLRLIYFSYDVKMKEKGDIPEGYSVSREKKERFSLILESASTNQTSMYLCASNGGQTNGNQPQHFGDGTRLSIL.